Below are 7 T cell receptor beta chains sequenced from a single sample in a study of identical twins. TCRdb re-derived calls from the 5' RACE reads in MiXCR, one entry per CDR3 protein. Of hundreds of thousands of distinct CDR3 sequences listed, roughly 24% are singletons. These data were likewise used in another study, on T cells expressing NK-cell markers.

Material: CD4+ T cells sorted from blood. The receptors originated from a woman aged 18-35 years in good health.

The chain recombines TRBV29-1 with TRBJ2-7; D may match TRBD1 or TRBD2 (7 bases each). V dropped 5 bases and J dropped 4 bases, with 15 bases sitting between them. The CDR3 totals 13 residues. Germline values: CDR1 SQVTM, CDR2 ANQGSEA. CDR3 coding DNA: TGCAGCGTTCGTCACAGGGGAGGGTACGAGCAGTACTTC. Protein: CSVRHRGGYEQYF.

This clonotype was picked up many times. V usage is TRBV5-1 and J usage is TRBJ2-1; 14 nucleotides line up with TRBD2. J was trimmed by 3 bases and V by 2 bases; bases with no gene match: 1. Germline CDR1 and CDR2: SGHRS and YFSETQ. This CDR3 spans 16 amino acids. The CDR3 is CASSLGLAGGYNEQFF. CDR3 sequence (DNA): TGCGCCAGCAGCTTAGGACTAGCGGGGGGCTACAATGAGCAGTTCTTC.

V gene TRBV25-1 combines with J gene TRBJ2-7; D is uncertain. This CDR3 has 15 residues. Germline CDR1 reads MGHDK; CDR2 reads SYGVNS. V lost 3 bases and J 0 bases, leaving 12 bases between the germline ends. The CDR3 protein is CASSESGSYSYEQYF. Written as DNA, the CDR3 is TGTGCCAGCAGTGAGTCGGGCAGTTACTCCTACGAGCAGTACTTC.

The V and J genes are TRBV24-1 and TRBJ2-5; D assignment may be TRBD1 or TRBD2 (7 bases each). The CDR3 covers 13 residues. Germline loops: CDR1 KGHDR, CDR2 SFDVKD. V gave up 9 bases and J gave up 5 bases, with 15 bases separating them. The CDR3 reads CATAGGGQETQYF. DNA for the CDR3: TGTGCCACCGCAGGGGGGGGGCAGGAGACCCAGTACTTC.

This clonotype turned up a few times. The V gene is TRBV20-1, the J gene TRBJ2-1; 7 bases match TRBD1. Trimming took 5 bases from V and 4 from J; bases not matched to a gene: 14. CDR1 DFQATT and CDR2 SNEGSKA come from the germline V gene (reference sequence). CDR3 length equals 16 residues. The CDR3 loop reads CSAAVTGALGYNEQFF. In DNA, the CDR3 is TGCAGTGCTGCCGTTACAGGGGCGTTAGGGTACAATGAGCAGTTCTTC.

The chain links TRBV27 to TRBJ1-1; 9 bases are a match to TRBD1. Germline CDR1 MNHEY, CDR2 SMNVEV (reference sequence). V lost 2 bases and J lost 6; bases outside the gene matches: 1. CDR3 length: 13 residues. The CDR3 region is CASSLRTGAEAFF. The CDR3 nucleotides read TGTGCCAGCAGTTTAAGGACAGGGGCTGAAGCTTTCTTT.

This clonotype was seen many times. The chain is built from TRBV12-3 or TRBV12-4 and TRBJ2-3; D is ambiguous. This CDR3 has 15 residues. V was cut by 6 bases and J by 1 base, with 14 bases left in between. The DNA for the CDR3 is TGTGCCAGCAGCCCCCAGGCTCTAGGCACAGATACGCAGTATTTT. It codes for CASSPQALGTDTQYF.